These 6 T cell receptor beta chains were sequenced from one sample in a study of neurological immune-mediated disorders. TCRdb used MiXCR to reprocess the 5' RACE reads, holding one entry per CDR3 protein. The table lists tens of thousands of distinct CDR3 sequences, around a tenth of them singletons. Noted time point: longitudinal time-point 2. Sequencing used PBMCs. These receptors came from a man aged 25 to 45 in good health.

About this clonotype itself: An end of the junction does not agree with germline; a read error may underlie this. The rearrangement joins TRBV9 to TRBJ1-2; D call uncertain. CDR1 and CDR2 from the germline V gene are SGDLS and YYNGEE. The CDR3 runs 14 residues. CDR3 coding DNA: TGTACCAGCAGCGTAGACATGGCATCATATGGCTACACCTTC. It encodes CTSSVDMASYGYTF.

This clonotype has at least ten counts. The chain couples TRBV2 to TRBJ2-2; D is tentatively TRBD1 or TRBD2 (5 bases each). V lost 5 bases, J lost 4 bases, and 14 bases lay in between. Germline CDR1 reads SNHLY; CDR2 reads FYNNEI. The CDR3 length is 15 residues. Written as DNA, the CDR3 is TGTGCCAGCAGTAAGGACCTGAGGGGCACCGGGGAGCTGTTTTTT. Its protein product is CASSKDLRGTGELFF.

This clonotype was seen repeatedly, ten times or more. The rearrangement joins TRBV20-1 to TRBJ2-7, with 10 positions matching TRBD2. V lost 4 bases to trimming and J lost 0 bases; unmatched junction nucleotides: 3. In germline, CDR1 is DFQATT, CDR2 SNEGSKA (reference sequence). The CDR3 covers 14 residues. The DNA for the CDR3 is TGCAGTGCTAACCCTAGCGGGAGCTCCTACGAGCAGTACTTC. It specifies CSANPSGSSYEQYF.

Ten or more counts support this clonotype. J is TRBJ2-5 and V is TRBV29-1; 12 bases are a match to TRBD1. The junction had 19 bases not matched to a gene; V was cut back by 6 bases and J by 5 bases. The CDR3 totals 18 residues. Per the germline V gene, CDR1 is SQVTM and CDR2 is ANQGSEA. The CDR3 is CSVQRPVAGTGGDETQYF. For the CDR3, the DNA is TGCAGCGTACAGAGACCAGTGGCCGGGACAGGGGGCGATGAGACCCAGTACTTC.

In this sample, this clonotype turned up once. The V and J genes are TRBV7-9 and TRBJ2-1; D is unresolved. The germline CDR1 and CDR2 sequences are SEHNR and FQNEAQ (reference sequence). With 5 bases removed from V and 0 bases from J, the gap between germline ends came to 17 bases. This CDR3 region has 17 residues. The CDR3 coding sequence is TGTGCCAGCAGCCTCGAAGTAGCCCGCAGCTCCTACAATGAGCAGTTCTTC. Protein: CASSLEVARSSYNEQFF.

This clonotype has ten or more counts. The chain has TRBV6-1 and TRBJ2-1; 8 bases agree with TRBD1. J lost 10 bases, V lost 5 bases, and 7 bases had no gene match. CDR1 and CDR2 (germline): MNHNS, SASEGT. The CDR3 has 13 residues. In DNA form, the CDR3 reads TGTGCCAGCAGTTACGTACGGGACAGGGAGCAGTTCTTC. This sequence encodes CASSYVRDREQFF.